The 2 T cell receptor beta chains in this list originate from one sample, sequenced in a study of T-cell reconstitution after alpha-beta-depleted transplantation in children. The authors prepared the TCRbeta library with unique molecular identifiers. MiXCR, run by TCRdb on the PCR reads, gives a single entry per CDR3 protein. Seen here are about 58,000 distinct CDR3 sequences, approximately 46% observed once, and the top ten hold 95% to 98%. The sequencing here drew on PBMCs, mostly from graft donor cells, taken 360 days after TCRalphabeta/CD19-depleted stem cell transplant. Receptors originate from a male patient under 18 who had a stem cell transplant for acute lymphoblastic leukemia, so the T cells may come from the graft donor.

This clonotype has a single count. The chain links TRBV11-2 to TRBJ2-2; D not resolved. CDR3 length: 13 residues. Germline CDR1 is SGHAT and CDR2 is FQNNGV. Trimming stripped 2 bases from V and 5 bases from J, with 6 bases between. As DNA, the CDR3 is TGTGCCAGCAGCTTATTACGAACCGGGGAGCTGTTTTTT. Translated, it gives CASSLLRTGELFF.

The chain has TRBV12-3 or TRBV12-4 and TRBJ1-2; D not resolved. This CDR3 spans 13 amino acids. With 3 bases removed from V and 4 bases from J, the gap between germline ends came to 9 bases. CDR3 in DNA: TGTGCCAGCAGTTTCGACGGTCTCTATGGCTACACCTTC. This encodes CASSFDGLYGYTF.